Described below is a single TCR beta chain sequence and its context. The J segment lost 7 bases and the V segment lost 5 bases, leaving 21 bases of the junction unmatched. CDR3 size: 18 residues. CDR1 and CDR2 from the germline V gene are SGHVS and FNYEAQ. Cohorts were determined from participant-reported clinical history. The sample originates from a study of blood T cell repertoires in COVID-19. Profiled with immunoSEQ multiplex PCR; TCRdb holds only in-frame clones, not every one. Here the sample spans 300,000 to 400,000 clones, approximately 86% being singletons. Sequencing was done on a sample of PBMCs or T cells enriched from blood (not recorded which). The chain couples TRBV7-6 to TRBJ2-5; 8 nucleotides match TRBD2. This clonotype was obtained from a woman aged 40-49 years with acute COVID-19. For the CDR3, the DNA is TGTGCCAGCAGCCAAACACGGCTAGCGGGCCCGTCTGGAGTGACCCAGTACTTC. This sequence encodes CASSQTRLAGPSGVTQYF.